This T cell receptor (beta chain) was profiled in a study of Ad26.COV2.S vaccination and SARS-CoV-2 variants. General observations from the study: The breadth of spike-specific CD8+ and CD4+ T cell responses after vaccination was reportedly substantial. Compared with placebo recipients, vaccine recipients had higher spike-specific TCR breadth. Breadth and depth estimates from TCRs may understate total T cell responses. Non-spike TCR breadth was similar in vaccine and placebo recipients.

About this clone itself: The antigen remains undetermined.

V lost 5 bases and J lost 4; bases outside the gene matches: 9. The CDR3 has 15 amino acids. Germline V gene data show CDR1 as MNHEY and CDR2 as SVGEGT. The table came from immunoSEQ multiplex PCR; TCRdb's copy has only in-frame clones and leaves some out. The sample consists of over 110,000 clones, approximately 90% of them appearing once. The chain carries TRBV6-2 or TRBV6-3 and TRBJ1-2; 8 positions agree with TRBD1. The sequence derives from a human donor who had recovered from COVID-19. The input for sequencing was peripheral blood, taken after recovery from COVID-19. The CDR3 nucleotides are TGTGCCAGCAGTGGGGACAGGAAAGGAGTCTATGGCTACACCTTC. Amino acid sequence: CASSGDRKGVYGYTF.